This TCR beta chain emerged from a study of healthy donors' naive CD4 and CD8 T cells. A linear amplification protocol produced the TCR libraries from 400 to 550 ng of total RNA. One entry per CDR3 protein, called by TCRdb with MiXCR from the reads. The sample includes approximately 180,000 distinct CDR3 sequences, about 76% of them seen just once. From germline, CDR1 is LNHDA and CDR2 SQIVND (reference sequence). V was shortened by 7 bases and J by 0 bases, with 16 bases between the two germline ends. The CDR3 spans 16 residues. The J gene is TRBJ2-1, the V gene TRBV19; D is perhaps TRBD2 (5 bases). This TCR derives from a pool of human donors in good health; the sample pools cells from several healthy donors. Sequencing was done on a sample of naive CD4+ and CD8+ T cells sorted from blood, pooled from several donors. CDR3 loop: CASTLGVGSSYNEQFF. The DNA of the CDR3 is TGTGCCAGTACTCTCGGGGTTGGGAGCTCCTACAATGAGCAGTTCTTC.